One sample yielded the 18 T cell receptor beta chains listed below, sequenced in a study of T cell changes during pregnancy in multiple sclerosis. Sequencing was performed with immunoSEQ multiplex PCR; in TCRdb, only in-frame clones are kept and a portion is missing. The sample records around 130,000 clones, roughly 95% being singletons. Here the sequenced sample was peripheral blood, taken after pregnancy. Receptors originate from a female donor with multiple sclerosis, enrolled in a pregnancy study.

This clone was counted once. V gene TRBV19 combines with J gene TRBJ2-1; 7 nucleotides agree with TRBD2. CDR3 length: 15 residues. V was clipped by 5 bases and J by 1 base; unmatched bases: 5. Germline lookup yields CDR1 LNHDA and CDR2 SQIVND (reference sequence). CDR3 nucleotides: TGTGCCAGTAGTTTGAGCGGGGCATCCTACAATGAGCAGTTCTTC. Translating gives CASSLSGASYNEQFF.

The chain joins TRBV28 to TRBJ2-5, with 10 bases identical to TRBD2. CDR1 and CDR2 from the germline V gene are MDHEN and SYDVKM. V was clipped by 4 bases and J by 5 bases; unmatched bases: 4. CDR3 size: 14 residues. CDR3 protein: CASSSSGRAETQYF. DNA for the CDR3: TGTGCCAGCAGTTCTAGCGGGAGAGCGGAGACCCAGTACTTC.

The rearrangement uses TRBV15 and TRBJ2-7; 7 nucleotides match TRBD1. The CDR3 length is 13 residues. The V gene's germline CDR1 is LNHNV and CDR2 YYDKDF (reference sequence). V lost 9 bases, J lost 2 bases, and 7 bases stayed unmatched. The CDR3 region has the DNA TGTGCCACGAGACGGACAGGTGCCTACGAGCAGTACTTC. As protein: CATRRTGAYEQYF.

The chain is built from TRBV19 and TRBJ2-7; D is unresolved. In germline, CDR1 is LNHDA, CDR2 SQIVND (reference sequence). Trimming pared 3 bases from V and 1 base from J, leaving 7 bases between. The CDR3 has 13 amino acids. The DNA for the CDR3 is TGTGCCAGTAGTATGGCCAGTTCCTACGAGCAGTACTTC. It codes for CASSMASSYEQYF.

CDR3 protein: CASSRGQGGEQYF. The CDR3 DNA follows: TGTGCCAGCAGTAGGGGACAGGGAGGCGAGCAGTACTTC. The chain couples TRBV6-6 to TRBJ2-7; TRBD1 matches 9 bases. The V gene end was trimmed by 5 bases and the J gene end by 6 bases; junction bases not matched to a gene: 5. The CDR3 loop spans 13 amino acids. Looked up from germline, CDR1 is MNHNY and CDR2 is SVGAGI (reference sequence).

This sequence joins TRBV28 and TRBJ2-5; weak D call: TRBD1 (5 bases). The V gene lost 1 base and the J gene lost 2 bases, with 11 bases spanning the gap. Germline V gives CDR1 MDHEN, CDR2 SYDVKM. This CDR3 region has 15 residues. The CDR3: CASSLFVGRQETQYF. The CDR3 nucleotides read TGTGCCAGCAGTTTATTTGTGGGGCGTCAAGAGACCCAGTACTTC.

The chain uses TRBV19 and TRBJ2-1; 10 bases match TRBD2. CDR3 length equals 14 residues. V lost 11 bases to trimming and J lost 7 bases; unmatched junction nucleotides: 11. CDR1 and CDR2 from the germline V gene are LNHDA and SQIVND (reference sequence). The CDR3 reads CASLPSGRGNEQFF. CDR3 sequence (DNA): TGTGCCTCCCTCCCTAGCGGGAGAGGGAATGAGCAGTTCTTC. The whole variable domain, remainder taken from reference TRBV19 and TRBJ2-1, is DGGITQSPKYLFRKEGQNVTLSCEQNLNHDAMYWYRQDPGQGLRLIYYSQIVNDFQKGDIAEGYSVSREKKESFPLTVTSAQKNPTAFYLCASLPSGRGNEQFFGPGTRLTVL.

The chain joins TRBV19 to TRBJ2-1; TRBD2 aligns across 8 bases. The junction had 2 bases not matched to a gene; V was cut back by 4 bases and J by 3 bases. The CDR3 loop spans 14 amino acids. The germline V gene encodes CDR1 LNHDA and CDR2 SQIVND (reference sequence). The chain's CDR3 is CASSRGLDYNEQFF. The CDR3 region has the DNA TGTGCCAGTAGTAGGGGACTAGACTACAATGAGCAGTTCTTC. The full variable domain, its missing parts supplied by reference TRBV19 and TRBJ2-1, is DGGITQSPKYLFRKEGQNVTLSCEQNLNHDAMYWYRQDPGQGLRLIYYSQIVNDFQKGDIAEGYSVSREKKESFPLTVTSAQKNPTAFYLCASSRGLDYNEQFFGPGTRLTVL.

The J gene is TRBJ1-4, the V gene TRBV28; 7 nucleotides agree with TRBD1. Germline V gene sequence: CDR1 MDHEN, CDR2 SYDVKM. Trimming at V came to 6 bases and at J to 4 bases, leaving 20 bases not matched to a gene. There are 19 residues in the CDR3. DNA for the CDR3: TGTGCCAGCAGACCATGGCGGGACAGTAGGTCTCGTGTTAATGAAAAACTGTTTTTT. Amino acids: CASRPWRDSRSRVNEKLFF. Using reference TRBV28 and TRBJ1-4 for the parts outside the CDR3, the full variable domain is DVKVTQSSRYLVKRTGEKVFLECVQDMDHENMFWYRQDPGLGLRLIYFSYDVKMKEKGDIPEGYSVSREKKERFSLILESASTNQTSMYLCASRPWRDSRSRVNEKLFFGSGTQLSVL.

The chain is built from TRBV7-9 and TRBJ2-2; D is unclear. CDR3 size: 12 residues. CDR1 and CDR2 (germline): SEHNR, FQNEAQ (reference sequence). Trimming left V 1 base short and J 6 bases short, with 3 bases between. The CDR3 nucleotides are TGTGCCAGCAGCTTAGACTCCGGGGAGCTGTTTTTT. Its translation: CASSLDSGELFF.

This chain joins TRBV4-1 and TRBJ1-1, with D uncertain. The ends were cut back, 6 bases at V and 4 bases at J, with 18 bases in the middle. Per the germline V gene, CDR1 is MGHRA and CDR2 is YSYEKL. This CDR3 has 15 residues. In DNA form, the CDR3 reads TGCGCCAGCAGTCGCTTGGGCGGGGATGGCACTGAAGCTTTCTTT. Protein: CASSRLGGDGTEAFF.

V is TRBV7-2 and J is TRBJ2-1; 7 bases are a match to TRBD2. From germline, CDR1 is SGHTA and CDR2 FQGNSA. The V gene end was trimmed by 1 base and the J gene end by 6 bases; junction bases not matched to a gene: 3. The CDR3 is made up of 14 amino acids. CDR3 nucleotide sequence: TGTGCCAGCAGCTTAGGGGGACTATTCAATGAGCAGTTCTTC. This gives the protein CASSLGGLFNEQFF.

This chain joins TRBV18 and TRBJ2-5, with TRBD2 as a possible D gene (5 bases). This CDR3 comprises 13 residues. Germline values: CDR1 KGHSH, CDR2 LQKENI. Trimming took 4 bases from V and 2 from J, leaving 8 bases between them. The CDR3 reads CASSLLVQETQYF. The CDR3 nucleotides are TGTGCCAGCTCACTACTAGTGCAAGAGACCCAGTACTTC.

The V gene is TRBV9, the J gene TRBJ2-1, with 12 bases fitting TRBD2. The CDR3 spans 17 residues. Looked up from germline, CDR1 is SGDLS and CDR2 is YYNGEE. The V and J ends lost 0 bases and 6 bases, in that order; junction bases with no gene match: 7. The CDR3: CASSVDPSGRVGNEQFF. The CDR3 DNA is TGTGCCAGCAGCGTAGACCCTAGCGGGAGGGTAGGCAATGAGCAGTTCTTC.

The J gene is TRBJ2-2, the V gene TRBV5-1, with D uncertain. CDR3 length: 15 amino acids. Germline V gene sequence: CDR1 SGHRS, CDR2 YFSETQ. Trimming removed 4 bases at V and 6 bases at J, with 16 bases between. DNA of the CDR3: TGCGCCAGCAGCGGATATGGAGACTTCGCCGGGGAGCTGTTTTTT. Translated, it gives CASSGYGDFAGELFF.

V is TRBV6-5 and J is TRBJ2-1, with TRBD2 identical over 10 bases. J gave up 7 bases and V 2 bases, and 5 bases lay outside the gene matches. Germline V gives CDR1 MNHEY, CDR2 SVGAGI. The CDR3 has 15 residues. The DNA for the CDR3 is TGTGCCAGCAGTTACGCAGCGGGAGGGCCTAATGAGCAGTTCTTC. Translated, it gives CASSYAAGGPNEQFF.

V usage is TRBV7-2 and J usage is TRBJ2-7; D may be TRBD1 (6 bases). V shed 3 bases and J shed 0 bases, with 9 bases lying between them. The CDR3 is 14 amino acids. Germline CDR1 SGHTA, CDR2 FQGNSA. In DNA form, the CDR3 reads TGTGCCAGCAGCTTGTGGACAGACTCCTACGAGCAGTACTTC. It is translated as CASSLWTDSYEQYF.

The rearrangement joins TRBV27 to TRBJ2-1; no clear D gene. Germline V gene data show CDR1 as MNHEY and CDR2 as SMNVEV (reference sequence). V gave up 6 bases and J gave up 0 bases, with 12 bases separating them. The length of the CDR3 is 15 residues. The CDR3 loop reads CASRLAPNSYNEQFF. CDR3 bases: TGTGCCAGCAGATTGGCCCCAAACTCCTACAATGAGCAGTTCTTC.